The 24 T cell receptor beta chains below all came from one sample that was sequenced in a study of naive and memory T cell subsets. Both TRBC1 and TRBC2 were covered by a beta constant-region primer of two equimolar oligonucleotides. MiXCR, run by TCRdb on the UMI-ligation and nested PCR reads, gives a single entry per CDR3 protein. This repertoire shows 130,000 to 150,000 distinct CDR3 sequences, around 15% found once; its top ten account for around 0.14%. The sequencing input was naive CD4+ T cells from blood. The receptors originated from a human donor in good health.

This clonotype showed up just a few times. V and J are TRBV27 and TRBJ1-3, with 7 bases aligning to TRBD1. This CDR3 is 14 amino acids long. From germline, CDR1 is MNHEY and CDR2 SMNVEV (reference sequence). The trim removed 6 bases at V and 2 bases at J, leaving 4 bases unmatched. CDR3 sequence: CASSPDRAGNTIYF. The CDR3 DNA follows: TGTGCCAGCAGCCCCGACAGGGCTGGAAACACCATATATTTT.

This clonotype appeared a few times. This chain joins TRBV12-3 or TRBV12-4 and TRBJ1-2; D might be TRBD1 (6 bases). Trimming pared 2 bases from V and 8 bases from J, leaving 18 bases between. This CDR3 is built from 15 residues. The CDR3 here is CASSLFGDSGAGYTF. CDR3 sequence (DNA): TGTGCCAGCAGTTTATTTGGAGACTCAGGGGCGGGCTACACCTTC.

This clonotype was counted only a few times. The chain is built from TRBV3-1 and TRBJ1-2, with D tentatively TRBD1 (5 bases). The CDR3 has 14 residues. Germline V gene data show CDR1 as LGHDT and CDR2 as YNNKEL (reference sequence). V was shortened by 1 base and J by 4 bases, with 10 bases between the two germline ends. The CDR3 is CASSQVRASYGYTF. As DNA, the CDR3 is TGTGCCAGCAGCCAAGTCAGGGCTTCCTATGGCTACACCTTC.

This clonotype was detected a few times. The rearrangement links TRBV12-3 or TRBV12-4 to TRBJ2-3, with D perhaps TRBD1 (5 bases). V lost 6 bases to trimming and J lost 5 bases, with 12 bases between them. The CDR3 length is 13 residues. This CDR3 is CASSPRQQDTQYF. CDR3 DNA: TGTGCCAGCAGCCCACGACAGCAAGATACGCAGTATTTT.

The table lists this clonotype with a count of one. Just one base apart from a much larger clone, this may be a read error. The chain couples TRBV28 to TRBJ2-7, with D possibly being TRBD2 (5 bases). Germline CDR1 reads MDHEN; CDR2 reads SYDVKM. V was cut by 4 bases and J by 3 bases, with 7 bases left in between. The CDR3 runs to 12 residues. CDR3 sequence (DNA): TGTGCCAGCAGTTCGGACTTCTACGAGCAGTACTTC. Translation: CASSSDFYEQYF.

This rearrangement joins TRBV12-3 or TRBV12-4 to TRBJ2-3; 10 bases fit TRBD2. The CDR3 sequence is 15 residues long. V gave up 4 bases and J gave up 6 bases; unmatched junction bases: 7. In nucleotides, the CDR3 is TGTGCCAGCAGTTCCTCAGCGGGAGGGTCGGATACGCAGTATTTT. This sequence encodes CASSSSAGGSDTQYF.

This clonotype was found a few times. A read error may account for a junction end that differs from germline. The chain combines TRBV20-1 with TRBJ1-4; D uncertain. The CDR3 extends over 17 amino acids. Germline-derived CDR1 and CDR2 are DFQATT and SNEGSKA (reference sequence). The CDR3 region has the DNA TGCAGTGCTAGAGATAAGGCGGGCCCCCGAACTTATGAAAAACTGTTTTTT. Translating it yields CSARDKAGPRTYEKLFF.

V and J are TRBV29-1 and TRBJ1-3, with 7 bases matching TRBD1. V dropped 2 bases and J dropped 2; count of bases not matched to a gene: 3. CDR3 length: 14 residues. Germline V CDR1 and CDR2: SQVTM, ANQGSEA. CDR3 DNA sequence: TGCAGCGTTGAAAGGGACAGCACTGGAAACACCATATATTTT. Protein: CSVERDSTGNTIYF.

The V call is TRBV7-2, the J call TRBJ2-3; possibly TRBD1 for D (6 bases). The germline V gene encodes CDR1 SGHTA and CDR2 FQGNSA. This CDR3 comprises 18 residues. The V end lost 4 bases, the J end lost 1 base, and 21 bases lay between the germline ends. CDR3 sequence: CASSSLAGTPTRTDTQYF. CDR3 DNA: TGTGCCAGCAGCTCCCTTGCTGGGACACCAACCCGCACAGATACGCAGTATTTT.

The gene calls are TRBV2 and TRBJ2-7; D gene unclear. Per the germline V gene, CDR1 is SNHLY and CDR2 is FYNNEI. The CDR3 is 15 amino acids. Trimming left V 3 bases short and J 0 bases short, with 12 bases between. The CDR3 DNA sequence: TGTGCCAGCAGTGATGATCAGAAAGACTCCTACGAGCAGTACTTC. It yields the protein CASSDDQKDSYEQYF.

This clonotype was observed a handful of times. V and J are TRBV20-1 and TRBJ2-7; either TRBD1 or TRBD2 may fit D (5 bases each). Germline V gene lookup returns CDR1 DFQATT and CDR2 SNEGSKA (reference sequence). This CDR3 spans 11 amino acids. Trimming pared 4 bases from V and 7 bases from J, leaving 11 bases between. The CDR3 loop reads CSAKRAGEQYF. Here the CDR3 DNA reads TGCAGTGCTAAGAGGGCAGGGGAGCAGTACTTC.

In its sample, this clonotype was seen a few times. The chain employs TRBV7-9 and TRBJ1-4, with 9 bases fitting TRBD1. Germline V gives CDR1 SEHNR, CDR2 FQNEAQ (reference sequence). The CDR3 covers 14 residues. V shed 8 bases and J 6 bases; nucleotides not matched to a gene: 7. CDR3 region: CASAPGTGYEKLFF. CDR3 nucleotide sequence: TGTGCCAGCGCGCCCGGGACAGGGTATGAAAAACTGTTTTTT.

CDR3 sequence reads: CASSGGGSSYNEQFF. The CDR3, as DNA: TGTGCCAGTTCGGGGGGGGGGAGCTCCTACAATGAGCAGTTCTTC. The V call is TRBV5-4, the J call TRBJ2-1; 8 bases fit TRBD2. From germline, CDR1 is SGHNT and CDR2 YYREEE (reference sequence). Trimming cost V 8 bases and J 0 bases; bases outside gene matches: 7. The CDR3 length is 15 residues.

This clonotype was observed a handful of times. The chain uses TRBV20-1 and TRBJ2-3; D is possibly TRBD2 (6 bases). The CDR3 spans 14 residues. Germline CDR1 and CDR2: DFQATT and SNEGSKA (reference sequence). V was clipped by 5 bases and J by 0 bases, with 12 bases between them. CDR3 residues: CSAPGTGSTDTQYF. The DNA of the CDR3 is TGCAGTGCTCCCGGGACTGGTAGCACAGATACGCAGTATTTT.

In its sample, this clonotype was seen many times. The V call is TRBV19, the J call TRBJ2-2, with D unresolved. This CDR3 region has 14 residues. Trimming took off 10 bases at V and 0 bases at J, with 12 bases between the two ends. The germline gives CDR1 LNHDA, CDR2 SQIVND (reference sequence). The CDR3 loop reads CATPSTANTGELFF. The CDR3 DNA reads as TGTGCCACCCCAAGCACGGCGAACACCGGGGAGCTGTTTTTT.

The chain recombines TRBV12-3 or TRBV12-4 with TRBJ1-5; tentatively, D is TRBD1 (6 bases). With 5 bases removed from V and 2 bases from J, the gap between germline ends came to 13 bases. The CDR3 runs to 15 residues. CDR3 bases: TGTGCCAGCAGTGCACGGGGGGCAGGCAATCAGCCCCAGCATTTT. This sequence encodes CASSARGAGNQPQHF.

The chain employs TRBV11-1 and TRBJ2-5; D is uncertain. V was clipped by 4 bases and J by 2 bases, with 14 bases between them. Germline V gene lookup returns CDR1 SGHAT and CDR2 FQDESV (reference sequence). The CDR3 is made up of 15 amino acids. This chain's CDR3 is CASSSPWNGQETQYF. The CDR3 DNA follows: TGTGCCAGCAGCTCCCCGTGGAACGGTCAAGAGACCCAGTACTTC.

The CDR3 nucleotides are TGCGCCAGCAACGTAGAGGCGTCGGTACCAAATGAGCAGTTCTTC. As protein: CASNVEASVPNEQFF. The rearrangement uses TRBV5-1 and TRBJ2-1; D not resolved. Per the germline V gene, CDR1 is SGHRS and CDR2 is YFSETQ. The V and J ends lost 6 bases and 7 bases respectively, with 20 bases between them. The CDR3 covers 15 residues.

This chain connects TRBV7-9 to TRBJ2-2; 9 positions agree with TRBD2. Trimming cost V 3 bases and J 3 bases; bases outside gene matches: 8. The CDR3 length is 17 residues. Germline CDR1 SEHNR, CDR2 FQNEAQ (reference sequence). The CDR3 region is CASSFVTSGGDTGELFF. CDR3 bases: TGTGCCAGCAGCTTCGTGACTAGCGGTGGGGACACCGGGGAGCTGTTTTTT.

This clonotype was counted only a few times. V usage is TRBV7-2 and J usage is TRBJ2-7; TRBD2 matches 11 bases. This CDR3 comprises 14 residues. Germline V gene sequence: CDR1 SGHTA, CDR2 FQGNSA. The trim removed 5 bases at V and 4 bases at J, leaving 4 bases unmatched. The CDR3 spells CASSKTSGDYEQYF. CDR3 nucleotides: TGTGCCAGCAGCAAGACTAGCGGGGATTACGAGCAGTACTTC.

Here the CDR3 reads CASSGGWGYNSPLHF. In DNA, the CDR3 is TGTGCCAGCAGCGGGGGCTGGGGGTATAATTCACCCCTCCACTTT. The chain joins TRBV9 to TRBJ1-6; maybe TRBD1 (5 bases). The germline V gene encodes CDR1 SGDLS and CDR2 YYNGEE. The CDR3 spans 15 residues. V was pared by 3 bases and J by 4 bases, with 11 bases between.

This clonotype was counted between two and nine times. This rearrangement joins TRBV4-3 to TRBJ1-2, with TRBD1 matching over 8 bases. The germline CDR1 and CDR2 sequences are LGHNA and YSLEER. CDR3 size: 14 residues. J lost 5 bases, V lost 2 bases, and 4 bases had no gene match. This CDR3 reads CASSQQGAGYGYTF. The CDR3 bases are TGCGCCAGCAGCCAACAGGGGGCGGGGTATGGCTACACCTTC.

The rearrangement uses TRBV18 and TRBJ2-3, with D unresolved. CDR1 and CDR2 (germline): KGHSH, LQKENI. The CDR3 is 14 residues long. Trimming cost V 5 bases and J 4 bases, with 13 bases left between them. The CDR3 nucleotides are TGTGCCAGCTCATCATATGGGGTCCCAGATACGCAGTATTTT. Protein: CASSSYGVPDTQYF.

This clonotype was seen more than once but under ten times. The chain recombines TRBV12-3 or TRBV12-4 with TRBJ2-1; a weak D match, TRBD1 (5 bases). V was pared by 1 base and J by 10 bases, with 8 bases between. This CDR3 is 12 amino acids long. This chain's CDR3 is CASSLGGLEQFF. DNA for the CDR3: TGTGCCAGCAGTTTAGGGGGCTTAGAGCAGTTCTTC.